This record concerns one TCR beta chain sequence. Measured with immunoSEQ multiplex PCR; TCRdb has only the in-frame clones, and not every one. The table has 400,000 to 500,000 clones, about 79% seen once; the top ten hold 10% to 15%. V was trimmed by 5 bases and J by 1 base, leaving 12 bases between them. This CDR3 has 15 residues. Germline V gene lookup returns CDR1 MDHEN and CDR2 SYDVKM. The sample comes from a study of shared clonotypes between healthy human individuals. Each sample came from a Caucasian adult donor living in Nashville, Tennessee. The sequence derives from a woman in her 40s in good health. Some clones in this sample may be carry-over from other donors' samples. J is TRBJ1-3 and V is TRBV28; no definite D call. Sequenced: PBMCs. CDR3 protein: CASSPTPSSGNTIYF. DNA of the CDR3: TGTGCCAGCAGTCCGACTCCCTCGTCTGGAAACACCATATATTTT.